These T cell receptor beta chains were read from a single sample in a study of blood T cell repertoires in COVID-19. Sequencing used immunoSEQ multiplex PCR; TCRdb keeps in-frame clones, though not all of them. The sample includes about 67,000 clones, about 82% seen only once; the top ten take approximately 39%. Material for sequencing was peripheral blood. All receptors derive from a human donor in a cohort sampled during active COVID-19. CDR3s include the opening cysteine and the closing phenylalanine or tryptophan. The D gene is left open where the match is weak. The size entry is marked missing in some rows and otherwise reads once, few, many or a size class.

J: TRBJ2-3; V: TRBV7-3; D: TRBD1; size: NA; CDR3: CASSTTGGRDTQYF; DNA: TGTGCCAGCAGCACCACAGGGGGCAGAGATACGCAGTATTTT
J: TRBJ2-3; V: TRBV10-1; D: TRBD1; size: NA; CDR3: CASSEAGGATDTQYF; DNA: TGCGCCAGCAGTGAAGCAGGGGGCGCGACAGATACGCAGTATTTT
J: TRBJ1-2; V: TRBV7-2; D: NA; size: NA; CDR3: CASSLGGATVNYGYTF; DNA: TGTGCCAGCAGCTTAGGCGGGGCGACAGTAAACTATGGCTACACCTTC
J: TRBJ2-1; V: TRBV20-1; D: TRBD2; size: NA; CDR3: CSASMRLAGSDEQFF; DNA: TGCAGTGCTAGTATGAGACTAGCGGGGTCGGATGAGCAGTTCTTC
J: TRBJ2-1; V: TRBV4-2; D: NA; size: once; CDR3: CASSQDAQGSYNEQFF; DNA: TGTGCCAGCAGCCAAGATGCCCAGGGATCCTACAATGAGCAGTTCTTC
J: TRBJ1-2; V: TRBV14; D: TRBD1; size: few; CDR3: CASSPGTVYGYTF; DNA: TGTGCCAGCAGCCCCGGGACAGTTTATGGCTACACCTTC
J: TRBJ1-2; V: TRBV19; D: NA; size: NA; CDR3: CASRIQQRDYGYTF; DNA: TGTGCCAGTAGGATCCAACAGCGGGACTATGGCTACACCTTC
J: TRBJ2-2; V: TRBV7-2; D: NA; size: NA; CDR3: CASSSSGANTGELFF; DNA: TGTGCCAGCAGCTCAAGCGGAGCGAACACCGGGGAGCTGTTTTTT
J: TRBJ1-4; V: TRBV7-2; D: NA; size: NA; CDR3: CASSLLVDSAREKLFF; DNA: TGTGCCAGCAGCTTATTAGTGGACAGTGCACGTGAAAAACTGTTTTTT
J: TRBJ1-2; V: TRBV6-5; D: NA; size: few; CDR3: CASSYSIGGRNYGYTF; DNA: TGTGCCAGCAGTTACTCGATAGGGGGAAGGAACTATGGCTACACCTTC
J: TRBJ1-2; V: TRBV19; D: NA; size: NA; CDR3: CASTPGPHGYGYTF; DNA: TGTGCCAGTACTCCAGGGCCTCATGGCTATGGCTACACCTTC
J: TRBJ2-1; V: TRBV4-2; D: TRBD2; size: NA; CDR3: CASSQELAGSYNEQFF; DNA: TGTGCCAGCAGCCAAGAATTAGCGGGATCCTACAATGAGCAGTTCTTC
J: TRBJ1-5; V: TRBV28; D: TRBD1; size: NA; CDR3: CASSFLQGADQPQHF; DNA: TGTGCCAGCAGTTTCTTACAGGGGGCAGACCAGCCCCAGCATTTT
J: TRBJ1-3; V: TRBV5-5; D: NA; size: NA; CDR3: CASSLGQAIPGNTIYF; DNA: TGTGCCAGCAGCTTGGGACAGGCCATACCTGGAAACACCATATATTTT
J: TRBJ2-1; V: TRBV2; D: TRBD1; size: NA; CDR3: CASTVRGPYNEQFF; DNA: TGTGCCAGCACCGTTAGGGGGCCATACAATGAGCAGTTCTTC
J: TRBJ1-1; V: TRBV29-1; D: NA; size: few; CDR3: CSALINTEAFF; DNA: TGCAGCGCCCTAATTAACACTGAAGCTTTCTTT
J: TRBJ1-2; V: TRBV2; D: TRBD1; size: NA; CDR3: CASSETRDRGNYGYTF; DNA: TGTGCCAGCAGTGAAACTCGGGACAGGGGGAACTATGGCTACACCTTC
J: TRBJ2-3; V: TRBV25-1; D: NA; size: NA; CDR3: CASSDLTGAGREYF; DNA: TGTGCCAGCAGTGACCTAACTGGCGCGGGGCGGGAGTATTTT
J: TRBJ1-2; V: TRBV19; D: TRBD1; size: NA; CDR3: CASSTTGGVNGYTF; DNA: TGTGCCAGTAGTACTACAGGGGGAGTGAATGGCTACACCTTC
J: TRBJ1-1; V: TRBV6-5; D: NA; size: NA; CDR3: CASTQTGFLSTEAFF; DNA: TGTGCCAGCACCCAGACTGGGTTCCTGAGCACTGAAGCTTTCTTT
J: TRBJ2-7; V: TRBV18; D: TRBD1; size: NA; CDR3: CASSSLGTGGNYEQYF; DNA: TGTGCCAGCTCTAGCCTAGGGACAGGGGGTAACTACGAGCAGTACTTC
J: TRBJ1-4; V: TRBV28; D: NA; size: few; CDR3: CAAEGATNEKLFF; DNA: TGTGCCGCAGAGGGGGCAACTAATGAAAAACTGTTTTTT
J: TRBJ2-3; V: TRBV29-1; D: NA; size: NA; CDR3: CSVARTPGDTQYF; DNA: TGCAGCGTTGCCCGTACCCCGGGAGATACGCAGTATTTT
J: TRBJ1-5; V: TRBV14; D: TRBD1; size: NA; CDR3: CASSHGGTGFQPQHF; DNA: TGTGCCAGCAGCCACGGTGGGACAGGGTTTCAGCCCCAGCATTTT
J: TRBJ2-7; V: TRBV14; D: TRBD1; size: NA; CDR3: CASSHVQGEEPSYEQYF; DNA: TGTGCCAGCAGCCATGTTCAGGGGGAAGAACCCTCCTACGAGCAGTACTTC
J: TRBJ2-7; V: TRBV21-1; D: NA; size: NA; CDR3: CASSGQKYEQYF; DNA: TGTGCCAGCAGCGGTCAGAAATACGAGCAGTACTTC
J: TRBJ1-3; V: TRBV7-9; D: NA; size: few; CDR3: CASSYRVNTIYF; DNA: TGTGCCAGCAGCTACAGGGTTAACACCATATATTTT
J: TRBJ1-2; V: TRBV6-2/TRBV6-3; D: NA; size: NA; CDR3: CASSTREGRRGYTF; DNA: TGTGCCAGCAGCACGCGAGAGGGTCGTCGTGGCTACACCTTC
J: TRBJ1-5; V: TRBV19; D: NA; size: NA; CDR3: CASSIGRGPSSQQPQHF; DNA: TGTGCCAGTAGTATTGGGAGGGGACCCTCATCGCAGCAGCCCCAGCATTTT
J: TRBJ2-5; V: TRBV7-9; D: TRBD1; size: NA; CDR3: CASSSQTGVGETQYF; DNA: TGTGCCAGCAGCTCGCAAACAGGGGTAGGAGAGACCCAGTACTTC
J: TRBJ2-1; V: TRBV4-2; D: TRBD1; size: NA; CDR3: CASSPAGTGGGKRGTYNNEQFF; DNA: TGTGCCAGCAGCCCGGCCGGGACAGGGGGCGGAAAGCGGGGTACCTACAACAATGAGCAGTTCTTC
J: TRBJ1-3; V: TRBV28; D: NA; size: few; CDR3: CASSFGLKPLSGNTIYF; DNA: TGTGCCAGCAGTTTTGGCCTGAAACCCCTCTCTGGAAACACCATATATTTT
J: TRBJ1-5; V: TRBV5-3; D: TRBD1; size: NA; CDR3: CARSPTGPRTGCVQPQHF; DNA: TGTGCCAGAAGCCCGACAGGCCCCCGGACAGGGTGTGTTCAGCCCCAGCATTTT
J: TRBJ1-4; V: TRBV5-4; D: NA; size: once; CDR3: CASSPRTGEKLFF; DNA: TGTGCCAGCAGCCCTAGGACTGGTGAAAAACTGTTTTTT
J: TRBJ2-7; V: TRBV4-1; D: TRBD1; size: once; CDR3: CASSSRTGAYEQYF; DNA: TGCGCCAGCAGCTCAAGGACAGGGGCCTACGAGCAGTACTTC
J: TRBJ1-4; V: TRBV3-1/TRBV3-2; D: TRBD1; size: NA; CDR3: CASSTYRGPEKLFF; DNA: TGTGCCAGCAGCACATACAGGGGGCCCGAAAAACTGTTTTTT
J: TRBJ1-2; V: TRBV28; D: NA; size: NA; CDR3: CASSPRQVPSYGYTF; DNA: TGTGCCAGCAGTCCCCGTCAGGTCCCCAGTTATGGCTACACCTTC
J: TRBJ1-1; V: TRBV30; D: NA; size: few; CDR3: CAWIKAGGTEAFF; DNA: TGTGCCTGGATAAAAGCCGGGGGCACTGAAGCTTTCTTT
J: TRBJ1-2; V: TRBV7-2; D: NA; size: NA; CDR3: CASSPGREFGGYTF; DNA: TGTGCCAGCAGCCCCGGCAGGGAATTTGGTGGCTACACCTTC
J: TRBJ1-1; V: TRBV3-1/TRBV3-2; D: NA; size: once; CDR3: CASSLRNMNTEAFF; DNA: TGTGCCAGCAGCCTCCGAAACATGAACACTGAAGCTTTCTTT
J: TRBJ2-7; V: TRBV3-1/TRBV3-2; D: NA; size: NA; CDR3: CASSFQGGPYEQYF; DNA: TGTGCCAGCAGTTTTCAGGGAGGCCCCTACGAGCAGTACTTC